The source of this T cell receptor (beta chain) is a study of Tregs in tolerant kidney transplant recipients. Profiling relied on immunoSEQ multiplex PCR, and the TCRdb table lists in-frame clones only, not all of them. The sample records tens of thousands of clones, 80% to 85% being singletons. J gave up 5 bases and V 4 bases, and 6 bases lay outside the gene matches. The CDR3 sequence is 14 residues long. The germline CDR1 and CDR2 sequences are SGHDT and YYEEEE. Thawed PBMCs were FACS-sorted into unstimulated CD4+CD25+CD127- regulatory T cells, CD4+CD25- non-regulatory cells, CD4 and CD8 cells. Study-level points and caveats: Validation in larger populations is needed because few patients were studied. Expanding Tregs on activated donor B cells appeared to best identify donor-specific TCRbeta clones.

A word on this clone: Antigen: not known.

The sample consisted of CD4+ T cells from blood. This clonotype was obtained from a human donor in good health. This chain links TRBV5-6 with TRBJ2-3, with 8 bases aligning to TRBD2. The CDR3 DNA is TGTGCCAGCAGCCTGGGGACTAGAGAAGATACGCAGTATTTT. Amino acids: CASSLGTREDTQYF.